This paragraph reports one T cell receptor beta chain. This specimen comes from a study of blood T cell repertoires in COVID-19. Whole-study context: The origin of the acute and convalescent COVID-19 samples was the United States, Italy and Spain. Nucleic acid was either cDNA or gDNA, and it came from T cells, B-cell-depleted T cells, or PBMCs.

The CDR3 runs 16 residues. V shed 5 bases and J shed 2 bases, with 18 bases lying between them. Germline lookup yields CDR1 SEHNR and CDR2 FQNEAQ (reference sequence). In the source study's methods: Amplification from reference gene primers served as the basis for estimated nucleated cell counts. Sequencing was performed with immunoSEQ multiplex PCR; in TCRdb, only in-frame clones are kept and a portion is missing. V and J calls and clone size come straight from that table; D and trimming were deduced from the DNA. The data hold more than 75,000 clones, with under 90% observed a single time. Sequenced sample: peripheral blood. The chain combines TRBV7-9 with TRBJ2-5, with D perhaps TRBD2 (6 bases). This sequence originates from a human donor in a cohort sampled during active COVID-19. This CDR3 reads CASSPPSGGLQETQYF. In DNA, the CDR3 is TGTGCCAGCAGCCCGCCATCCGGGGGATTGCAAGAGACCCAGTACTTC.